This TCR beta chain is from a study of blood T cell repertoires in COVID-19. Turning to the study itself: The United States, Italy and Spain supplied acute and convalescent COVID-19 samples. PBMCs, B-cell-depleted T cells, or T cells provided the cDNA or gDNA that made up the material.

This clone was seen a few times. TCRdb keeps only in-frame clones here, not all; method: immunoSEQ multiplex PCR. The sample includes 200,000 to 300,000 clones, about 90% seen only once; the top ten take about 2.5%. J gave up 7 bases and V 6 bases, and 8 bases lay outside the gene matches. Looked up from germline, CDR1 is KGHDR and CDR2 is SFDVKD. The CDR3 runs to 13 residues. Seattle patients were enrolled while actively infected and followed longitudinally. This TCR was recovered from a person aged 18-35 years with COVID-19, enrolled during active disease. This chain uses TRBV24-1 with TRBJ2-7; 7 positions match TRBD2. Sequenced input: peripheral blood. The CDR3 region has the DNA TGTGCCACCAGTAGCGGGAACCCTAGGGAGCAGTACTTC. Translating gives CATSSGNPREQYF.